These 25 T cell receptor beta chains came from one sample sequenced in a study of metastatic and nonmetastatic thyroid tumors. Until they underwent thyroid surgery, no patient had received any treatment. Through MiXCR, TCRdb re-clonotyped the PCR reads. Of roughly 13,000 clones in the sample, approximately 30% are singletons; the top ten hold around 25%. Sequencing was performed on tumor tissue. Every receptor here comes from a female donor with papillary thyroid cancer or a benign thyroid nodule (not recorded which). Some clones in this sample may be carry-over from other donors' samples.

This clone was counted many times. This chain uses TRBV7-3 with TRBJ2-3; weak D call: TRBD1 (5 bases). Trimming pared 5 bases from V and 5 bases from J, leaving 17 bases between. The CDR3 totals 15 residues. CDR1 SGHTA and CDR2 FQGTGA come from the germline V gene. The CDR3 region has the DNA TGTGCCAGCAGCCCAGGGTTTGGCTTTGTAGATACGCAGTATTTT. Translating it yields CASSPGFGFVDTQYF.

Within the sample, this clone is medium-sized. This chain connects TRBV6-1 to TRBJ1-6, with 7 bases fitting TRBD1. Trimming took 6 bases from V and 7 from J; bases not matched to a gene: 6. This CDR3 region has 14 residues. CDR1 and CDR2 (germline): MNHNS, SASEGT. The CDR3, as DNA: TGTGCCAGCAGGAAGGGGGCCAACAATTCACCCCTCCACTTT. Its translation is CASRKGANNSPLHF.

CDR3 sequence reads: CASSDQQGTEQFF. For the CDR3, the DNA is TGTGCCAGCAGCGACCAACAGGGTACTGAGCAGTTCTTC. V is TRBV7-8 and J is TRBJ2-1, with a weak D call TRBD1 (6 bases). V was pared by 5 bases and J by 9 bases, with 14 bases between. The CDR3 extends over 13 amino acids. Germline V gives CDR1 SGHVS, CDR2 FQNEAQ.

In this sample, this clone turned up many times. The gene calls are TRBV30 and TRBJ2-1; 10 bases line up with TRBD1. V lost 2 bases, J lost 9 bases, and 1 base stayed unmatched. This CDR3 spans 12 amino acids. Germline lookup yields CDR1 GTSNPN and CDR2 SVGIG (reference sequence). The CDR3 region has the DNA TGTGCCTGGAGTTGGACAGGGGGTGAGCAGTTCTTC. Translated, it gives CAWSWTGGEQFF.

Many counts were recorded for this clone. The V and J genes are TRBV7-9 and TRBJ1-4; TRBD1 aligns across 9 bases. The ends lost 2 bases at V and 8 bases at J; junction bases unmatched: 9. The CDR3 length is 16 residues. Germline V gives CDR1 SEHNR, CDR2 FQNEAQ (reference sequence). CDR3 nucleotide sequence: TGTGCCAGCAGCTTATCTGGCACAGGGGGCCAGGAAAAACTGTTTTTT. It specifies CASSLSGTGGQEKLFF.

This clone was recorded a few times. Germline and junction disagree at one end, which may indicate a read error. The V call is TRBV4-1, the J call TRBJ2-3, with TRBD2 matching over 9 bases. Germline-derived CDR1 and CDR2 are MGHRA and YSYEKL. The CDR3 has 18 residues. The CDR3 loop is CASGSGGWSEVDTDTRYF. As DNA, the CDR3 is TGCGCCAGCGGTAGCGGGGGTTGGTCGGAGGTCGACACAGATACGCGGTATTTT.

This clone was observed at least ten times. V usage is TRBV7-9 and J usage is TRBJ2-5, with a possible D match to TRBD1 (5 bases). CDR1 and CDR2 from the germline V gene are SEHNR and FQNEAQ (reference sequence). The CDR3 is made up of 12 amino acids. V was trimmed by 8 bases and J by 2 bases, leaving 9 bases between them. The CDR3, as DNA: TGTGCCAGCCAGGGTCAACAAGAGACCCAGTACTTC. Its translation is CASQGQQETQYF.

This clone was counted a few times. V is TRBV6-2 or TRBV6-3 and J is TRBJ2-1, with 7 bases that match TRBD1. This CDR3 contains 16 residues. V shed 5 bases, J shed 6 bases, and the junction held 13 bases outside the gene matches. Germline assignment: CDR1 MNHEY and CDR2 SVGEGT. Here the CDR3 DNA reads TGTGCCAGCAGTCCGTCACAGGGGTATAGGGGCAATGAGCAGTTCTTC. Amino acid sequence: CASSPSQGYRGNEQFF.

Remarks on this clone: At one end the junction does not follow the germline gene, possibly because of a read error. This sequence joins TRBV7-6 and TRBJ2-2; D not certain. The CDR3 spans 16 residues. The germline CDR1 and CDR2 sequences are SGHVS and FNYEAQ. This chain's CDR3 is CASSLVGQSNTAELFF. In DNA, the CDR3 is TGTGCCAGCAGCTTAGTAGGGCAGTCGAACACCGCGGAGCTGTTTTTT.

In its sample, this clone was seen a few times. The genes are TRBV6-1 and TRBJ1-3; D is perhaps TRBD1 (6 bases). CDR3 length equals 14 residues. Trimming left V 1 base short and J 4 bases short, with 8 bases between. Germline V lookup: CDR1 MNHNS, CDR2 SASEGT. The CDR3 sequence is CASSEGTEGNTIYF. Written as DNA, the CDR3 is TGTGCCAGCAGTGAAGGGACAGAGGGAAACACCATATATTTT.

This clone was counted a few times. The CDR3 DNA follows: TGTGCCAGCGCCGGGGCCAGGGGGTCCGAGCAGTACTTC. As protein: CASAGARGSEQYF. The V gene is TRBV27, the J gene TRBJ2-7; the match to TRBD1 covers 7 bases. The junction had 10 bases not matched to a gene; V was cut back by 8 bases and J by 6 bases. The CDR3 spans 13 residues. Germline V gene lookup returns CDR1 MNHEY and CDR2 SMNVEV (reference sequence).

This clone was observed many times. Other DNA sequences in the sample encode the same CDR3. J is TRBJ2-4 and V is TRBV20-1, with 11 bases matching TRBD1. Trimming at V came to 4 bases and at J to 8 bases, leaving 10 bases not matched to a gene. Germline V gene lookup returns CDR1 DFQATT and CDR2 SNEGSKA (reference sequence). This CDR3 comprises 15 residues. CDR3 nucleotide sequence: TGCAGTGCTAATCCCCCGGGACAGGGGGTCTACATTCAGTACTTC. This encodes CSANPPGQGVYIQYF.

This clone is labeled as medium-sized. This sequence joins TRBV11-2 and TRBJ1-1, with 9 bases that match TRBD1. V gave up 2 bases and J gave up 11 bases; unmatched junction bases: 6. The CDR3 loop spans 13 amino acids. Germline loops: CDR1 SGHAT, CDR2 FQNNGV. For the CDR3, the DNA is TGTGCCAGCAGCTTAAGGGACAGGGACACGGCTTTCTTT. Translation gives CASSLRDRDTAFF.

In its sample, this clone was seen a few times. The J gene is TRBJ2-7, the V gene TRBV6-1, with TRBD1 as a possible D gene (6 bases). Per germline, CDR1 MNHNS and CDR2 SASEGT. Trimming cost V 7 bases and J 4 bases, with 20 bases left between them. The CDR3 has 15 residues. CDR3 bases: TGTGCCAGCACAGGGGCCTGGGGATGGACTTACGAGCAGTACTTC. This codes for CASTGAWGWTYEQYF.

The CDR3 nucleotides are TGTGCCAGCAGTTACTCGAGCTCCGGGACTATCAGAAGTAACAATGAGCAGTTCTTC. Its protein is CASSYSSSGTIRSNNEQFF. V is TRBV6-2 or TRBV6-3 and J is TRBJ2-1; the match to TRBD2 covers 7 bases. Germline values: CDR1 MNHEY, CDR2 SVGEGT. Trimming removed 0 bases from V and 5 bases from J; junction bases left unmatched: 16. The CDR3 totals 19 residues.

The rearrangement uses TRBV28 and TRBJ1-2; D gene ambiguous. This CDR3 has 16 amino acids. V lost 6 bases and J 10 bases, leaving 27 bases between the germline ends. The V gene's germline CDR1 is MDHEN and CDR2 SYDVKM. The CDR3 DNA is TGTGCCAGCAGCCCGCTAGAGGTCACGATAAACTATTTCTACACCTTC. This encodes CASSPLEVTINYFYTF.

This chain links TRBV2 with TRBJ2-3, with D possibly being TRBD1 (5 bases). V dropped 6 bases and J dropped 2 bases, with 15 bases sitting between them. CDR3 length equals 15 residues. Germline V lookup: CDR1 SNHLY, CDR2 FYNNEI. The CDR3 spells CASRTQAALTDTQYF. CDR3 coding DNA: TGTGCCAGCAGAACACAGGCGGCACTCACAGATACGCAGTATTTT.

This clone counts as medium-sized. V is TRBV20-1 and J is TRBJ2-7; 7 bases agree with TRBD2. CDR3 length: 15 residues. V dropped 2 bases and J dropped 6; count of bases not matched to a gene: 13. CDR1 and CDR2 from the germline V gene are DFQATT and SNEGSKA (reference sequence). The CDR3 region is CSARPTAAGELEQYF. Written as DNA, the CDR3 is TGCAGTGCTAGACCGACGGCGGCGGGAGAACTCGAGCAGTACTTC.

The chain uses TRBV4-1 and TRBJ2-7, with TRBD2 matching 13 bases. Per the germline V gene, CDR1 is MGHRA and CDR2 is YSYEKL. J was trimmed by 3 bases and V by 4 bases; bases with no gene match: 21. The CDR3 covers 21 residues. CDR3 in DNA: TGCGCCAGCAGCCCGCGAGAAGGATCCGGGACTAGCGGGATTAGGTGCTACGAGCAGTACTTC. Translating gives CASSPREGSGTSGIRCYEQYF.

This clone was counted a few times. The chain links TRBV6-1 to TRBJ2-7, with TRBD1 matching over 10 bases. J gave up 3 bases and V 11 bases, and 7 bases lay outside the gene matches. The CDR3 has 13 amino acids. Germline V gene lookup returns CDR1 MNHNS and CDR2 SASEGT. CDR3 in DNA: TGTGCCTCCAAGGACAGGGGGGGCTACGAGCAGTACTTC. Amino acids: CASKDRGGYEQYF.

This clone appeared many times. The rearrangement joins TRBV19 to TRBJ2-7; TRBD1 agrees at 7 bases. The CDR3 sequence is 14 residues long. The V segment lost 4 bases and the J segment 2 bases; nucleotides outside the gene matches: 5. CDR1 and CDR2 from the germline V gene are LNHDA and SQIVND (reference sequence). The CDR3: CASSRDSYPYEQYF. The CDR3 region has the DNA TGTGCCAGTAGTAGGGACAGCTACCCCTACGAGCAGTACTTC.

The chain links TRBV11-1 to TRBJ1-5, with D possibly being TRBD1 (5 bases). The CDR3 is 16 residues long. The germline CDR1 and CDR2 sequences are SGHAT and FQDESV (reference sequence). V lost 0 bases to trimming and J lost 0 bases, with 9 bases between them. The CDR3 nucleotides read TGTGCCAGCAGCTTAGCGGGGGGTCGTAGCAATCAGCCCCAGCATTTT. Amino acid sequence: CASSLAGGRSNQPQHF.

This clone was detected only a few times. The V call is TRBV27, the J call TRBJ2-3; 7 bases agree with TRBD1. The CDR3 is 15 residues long. CDR1 is MNHEY and CDR2 is SMNVEV in the germline V gene (reference sequence). With 4 bases clipped from V and 1 base from J, the junction kept 5 bases outside the gene matches. The CDR3 coding sequence is TGTGCCAGCAGTTCCACAGGGGAACGCACAGATACGCAGTATTTT. Translated: CASSSTGERTDTQYF.

This rearrangement joins TRBV7-2 to TRBJ1-2; D possibly corresponds to TRBD1 (5 bases). Trimming left V 4 bases short and J 8 bases short, with 11 bases between. The CDR3 loop spans 12 amino acids. CDR1 SGHTA and CDR2 FQGNSA come from the germline V gene. CDR3 protein: CASSSQGWGYTF. The CDR3 DNA is TGTGCCAGCAGCTCGCAGGGATGGGGCTACACCTTC.

The chain carries TRBV20-1 and TRBJ2-7; 14 bases align to TRBD2. This CDR3 has 15 amino acids. The J segment lost 6 bases and the V segment lost 4 bases, leaving 8 bases of the junction unmatched. Germline V gives CDR1 DFQATT, CDR2 SNEGSKA (reference sequence). Written as DNA, the CDR3 is TGCAGTGCTACCGGGACTAGCGGGAGTTCGCTCGAGCAGTACTTC. It specifies CSATGTSGSSLEQYF.